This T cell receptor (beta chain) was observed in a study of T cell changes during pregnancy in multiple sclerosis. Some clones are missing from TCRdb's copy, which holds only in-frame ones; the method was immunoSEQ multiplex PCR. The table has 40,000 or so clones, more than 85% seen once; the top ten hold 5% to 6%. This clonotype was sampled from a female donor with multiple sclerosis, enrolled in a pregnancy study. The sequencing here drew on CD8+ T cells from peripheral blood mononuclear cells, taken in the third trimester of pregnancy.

The CDR3 bases are TGTGCCTGGCAGGGGGCGGGTGGCTACACCTTC. It yields the protein CAWQGAGGYTF. The V and J genes are TRBV30 and TRBJ1-2, with 8 bases fitting TRBD1. The germline V gene has CDR1 GTSNPN and CDR2 SVGIG (reference sequence). Unmatched junction bases numbered 3, after V lost 5 bases and J lost 7 bases. CDR3 size: 11 residues.